The 17 T cell receptor beta chains below come from one sample, sequenced in a study of shared clonotypes between healthy human individuals (dated by TCRdb to 2019 to 2021). CD8 naive samples were obtained by positive selection for CCR7 among CD45RO-negative cells, yielding a CD45RA+CCR7+ population from which TemRA cells were excluded. The method was the immunoSEQ multiplex PCR assay. The table was pulled from immuneACCESS by TCRdb, which kept in-frame rearrangements only. Such tables lose some clones; where checked, under half of the loss comes from unresolved V genes, and the rest has no known cause. The sample yields 450,000 to 700,000 clones; less than 97% were counted once. The ten top clones hold 0.11% of the sample. The sequenced sample consisted of naive CD8+ T cells sorted from blood. Sample cell subset or site, as interpreted from the label and publication: CD45RA+CCR7+. These receptors were taken from a woman aged 25-40 years in good health.

This chain joins TRBV28 and TRBJ2-7; perhaps TRBD1 as D (5 bases). CDR3 length: 15 amino acids. Germline V lookup: CDR1 MDHEN, CDR2 SYDVKM. V gave up 0 bases and J gave up 3 bases, with 12 bases separating them. The CDR3 spells CASSLWGRALYEQYF. In nucleotides, the CDR3 is TGTGCCAGCAGTTTATGGGGCAGGGCGCTCTACGAGCAGTACTTC.

V gene TRBV28 combines with J gene TRBJ1-4; unclear D gene. Germline V gene sequence: CDR1 MDHEN, CDR2 SYDVKM. V lost 5 bases to trimming and J lost 0 bases, with 10 bases between them. The CDR3 length is 15 residues. CDR3 sequence (DNA): TGTGCCAGCAGTCCCGGGATCCCAACTAATGAAAAACTGTTTTTT. Translating it yields CASSPGIPTNEKLFF.

This chain links TRBV28 with TRBJ2-4, with D hard to call. Germline CDR1 and CDR2: MDHEN and SYDVKM. V lost 8 bases, J lost 0 bases, and 17 bases lay in between. The CDR3 runs 16 residues. The CDR3 loop is CASRAVLQLAKNIQYF. The CDR3 DNA reads TGTGCCAGCCGCGCCGTATTACAGCTAGCCAAAAACATTCAGTACTTC.

The chain carries TRBV9 and TRBJ2-7; D gene unclear. Germline V CDR1 and CDR2: SGDLS, YYNGEE. The V end was cut by 0 bases, the J end by 5 bases, with 12 bases between. CDR3 length: 14 residues. CDR3 in amino acids: CASSVGVIGNEQYF. The CDR3 DNA sequence: TGTGCCAGCAGCGTAGGGGTAATTGGTAACGAGCAGTACTTC.

This chain connects TRBV7-7 to TRBJ2-3; tentatively, D is TRBD1 (6 bases). V was clipped by 5 bases and J by 0 bases, with 9 bases between them. Germline V gene data show CDR1 as SSHAT and CDR2 as FNYEAQ (reference sequence). There are 14 residues in the CDR3. CDR3 in amino acids: CASSEGQSTDTQYF. The CDR3 DNA is TGTGCCAGCAGCGAAGGACAGAGCACAGATACGCAGTATTTT.

V is TRBV12-5 and J is TRBJ2-3; D ambiguous. The V end was cut by 7 bases, the J end by 4 bases, with 15 bases between. This CDR3 comprises 14 residues. Germline V gives CDR1 LGHNT, CDR2 FRNRAP. CDR3 nucleotides: TGTGCTAGTGCTCCCCGGGCAGGCCCAGATACGCAGTATTTT. It codes for CASAPRAGPDTQYF. Based on the CDR3 plus reference TRBV12-5 and TRBJ2-3, the full variable domain is DARVTQTPRHKVTEMGQEVTMRCQPILGHNTVFWYRQTMMQGLELLAYFRNRAPLDDSGMPKDRFSAEMPDATLATLKIQPSEPRDSAVYFCASAPRAGPDTQYFGPGTRLTVL.

The chain joins TRBV1 to TRBJ2-5; the D call in the table, TRBD2, was not verified against the DNA. TRBV1 is designated a pseudogene. The CDR3 is 15 amino acids. CDR3 sequence reads: CTSSQGAGVQETQYF. In nucleotides, the CDR3 is TGCACCAGCAGCCAAGGAGCGGGAGTGCAAGAGACCCAGTACTTC.

This chain connects TRBV28 to TRBJ2-5; D call uncertain. The CDR3 runs 16 residues. Germline CDR1 and CDR2: MDHEN and SYDVKM. Trimming cost V 2 bases and J 5 bases, with 18 bases left between them. In nucleotides, the CDR3 is TGTGCCAGCAGTTTAGGAAAGGGCTACCCCTCGGAGACCCAGTACTTC. Its protein is CASSLGKGYPSETQYF.

The chain is built from TRBV19 and TRBJ1-1, with D hard to call. The V gene lost 1 base and the J gene lost 4 bases, with 7 bases spanning the gap. The CDR3 extends over 13 amino acids. Looked up from germline, CDR1 is LNHDA and CDR2 is SQIVND (reference sequence). The CDR3 DNA sequence: TGTGCCAGTAGTATAGGTGCAGGCACTGAAGCTTTCTTT. It yields the protein CASSIGAGTEAFF.

The J gene is TRBJ2-5, the V gene TRBV7-9, with a tentative D call TRBD1 (5 bases). The V and J ends lost 7 bases and 1 base respectively, with 13 bases between them. CDR3 size: 14 residues. CDR1 SEHNR and CDR2 FQNEAQ come from the germline V gene (reference sequence). This chain's CDR3 is CASTRQRAQETQYF. As DNA, the CDR3 is TGTGCCAGCACCCGACAGCGAGCCCAAGAGACCCAGTACTTC. Filled out from reference TRBV7-9 and TRBJ2-5, the complete variable domain reads DTGVSQNPRHKITKRGQNVTFRCDPISEHNRLYWYRQTLGQGPEFLTYFQNEAQLEKSRLLSDRFSAERPKGSFSTLEIQRTEQGDSAMYLCASTRQRAQETQYFGPGTRLLVL.

This clone was counted a single time. The chain links TRBV5-6 to TRBJ2-1, with 12 positions matching TRBD2. From germline, CDR1 is SGHDT and CDR2 YYEEEE. This CDR3 region has 14 residues. Germline trimming cut 5 bases from V and 8 bases from J; bases unmatched to any gene: 5. The CDR3 DNA follows: TGTGCCAGCAGACAGACTAGCGGGAGAGATGAGCAGTTCTTC. Its translation: CASRQTSGRDEQFF.

As concerns this clone: This specimen includes other DNA sequences encoding the same CDR3. The chain carries TRBV10-1 and TRBJ2-7; TRBD2 agrees at 13 bases. V was pared by 4 bases and J by 7 bases, with 1 base of the junction left unmatched. The CDR3 has 13 residues. Germline-derived CDR1 and CDR2 are WNHNN and SYGVQD (reference sequence). Here the CDR3 DNA reads TGCGCCAGCAGTGGGGGACTAGCGGGAGAGCAGTACTTC. It yields the protein CASSGGLAGEQYF.

The rearrangement links TRBV29-1 to TRBJ2-4, with D perhaps TRBD2 (6 bases). Trimming stripped 7 bases from V and 0 bases from J, with 16 bases between. Germline CDR1 SQVTM, CDR2 ANQGSEA. There are 15 residues in the CDR3. The CDR3 DNA is TGCAGCGCTGATGGAGGGGTTGAAGCCAAAAACATTCAGTACTTC. Amino acids: CSADGGVEAKNIQYF. The full variable domain, completed using reference TRBV29-1 and TRBJ2-4, is SAVISQKPSRDICQRGTSLTIQCQVDSQVTMMFWYRQQPGQSLTLIATANQGSEATYESGFVIDKFPISRPNLTFSTLTVSNMSPEDSSIYLCSADGGVEAKNIQYFGAGTRLSVL.

The V call is TRBV7-9, the J call TRBJ2-7; 8 bases match TRBD1. J lost 2 bases, V lost 5 bases, and 11 bases had no gene match. The CDR3 has 16 residues. Germline CDR1 SEHNR, CDR2 FQNEAQ (reference sequence). The DNA of the CDR3 is TGTGCCAGCAGCACCCTGACAGGGGAGAAGGCCTACGAGCAGTACTTC. This sequence encodes CASSTLTGEKAYEQYF.

This rearrangement joins TRBV14 to TRBJ2-2; no reliable D call. The germline CDR1 and CDR2 sequences are SGHDN and FVKESK. This CDR3 contains 17 residues. Trimming shortened V by 0 bases and J by 2 bases, and 13 bases separated the two germline ends. The CDR3 spells CASSQDVVGINTGELFF. The CDR3 DNA is TGTGCCAGCAGCCAAGATGTGGTAGGGATCAACACCGGGGAGCTGTTTTTT.

This sequence joins TRBV7-8 and TRBJ2-5, with unresolved D. CDR3 size: 14 residues. V gave up 0 bases and J gave up 0 bases, with 5 bases separating them. The germline gives CDR1 SGHVS, CDR2 FQNEAQ. This CDR3 is CASSLAVYQETQYF. The CDR3 DNA is TGTGCCAGCAGCTTAGCGGTGTACCAAGAGACCCAGTACTTC. Using reference TRBV7-8 and TRBJ2-5 for the parts outside the CDR3, the full variable domain is GAGVSQSPRYKVAKRGQDVALRCDPISGHVSLFWYQQALGQGPEFLTYFQNEAQLDKSGLPSDRFFAERPEGSVSTLKIQRTQQEDSAVYLCASSLAVYQETQYFGPGTRLLVL.

The J gene is TRBJ2-7, the V gene TRBV13, with no clear D. Germline V CDR1 and CDR2: PRHDT, FYEKMQ (reference sequence). The CDR3 runs to 13 residues. The V gene lost 1 base and the J gene lost 5 bases, with 9 bases spanning the gap. The CDR3 DNA follows: TGTGCCAGCAGCTTAGACAGCCGGAACGAGCAGTACTTC. As protein: CASSLDSRNEQYF.